This passage covers 23 T cell receptor beta chains from one sample sequenced in a study of T cell responses to AZD1222 COVID-19 vaccine. The data were produced by immunoSEQ multiplex PCR, yet TCRdb's version contains in-frame clones alone and is incomplete. The data hold tens of thousands of clones, with nearly 90% observed a single time. The material was peripheral blood, obtained on day 0 of MenACWY control vaccination. The source of these receptors is an adult in good health.

J is TRBJ1-5 and V is TRBV11-2, with unresolved D. CDR1 is SGHAT, CDR2 FQNNGV, per germline. The CDR3 contains 15 residues. V was cut by 2 bases and J by 1 base, with 9 bases left in between. CDR3 nucleotide sequence: TGTGCCAGCAGCTTAACAGAGGCAAGCAATCAGCCCCAGCATTTT. Its translation: CASSLTEASNQPQHF.

V is TRBV24-1 and J is TRBJ1-5, with 7 bases identical to TRBD1. The J segment lost 5 bases and the V segment lost 9 bases, leaving 9 bases of the junction unmatched. Germline CDR1 and CDR2: KGHDR and SFDVKD. This CDR3 is built from 14 residues. CDR3 sequence (DNA): TGTGCCACCCATCCTCAGGGGGATGATCAGCCCCAGCATTTT. It encodes CATHPQGDDQPQHF.

The chain combines TRBV7-2 with TRBJ1-1; no definite D call. Trimming stripped 1 base from V and 4 bases from J, with 7 bases between. This CDR3 spans 13 amino acids. Germline V gene sequence: CDR1 SGHTA, CDR2 FQGNSA. The CDR3 sequence: CASSLGGITEAFF. The CDR3, as DNA: TGTGCCAGCAGCTTAGGAGGTATCACTGAAGCTTTCTTT.

The chain links TRBV5-1 to TRBJ1-5; D ambiguous. Germline V gene lookup returns CDR1 SGHRS and CDR2 YFSETQ. The germline V and J ends were trimmed by 4 bases and 0 bases, with 14 bases remaining between them. This CDR3 has 16 amino acids. Here the CDR3 reads CASSPEAWNSNQPQHF. The CDR3 DNA reads TGCGCCAGCAGCCCTGAGGCGTGGAATAGCAATCAGCCCCAGCATTTT.

The chain combines TRBV3-1 (or the pseudogene TRBV3-2) with TRBJ1-2; D is unresolved. Germline-derived CDR1 and CDR2 are LGHDT and YNNKEL (reference sequence). V was cut by 0 bases and J by 6 bases, with 5 bases left in between. The CDR3 contains 12 residues. The CDR3 reads CASSQDRNGYTF. The CDR3, as DNA: TGTGCCAGCAGCCAAGACAGGAATGGCTACACCTTC.

The V call is TRBV19, the J call TRBJ2-1; 8 bases line up with TRBD2. CDR1 and CDR2 (germline): LNHDA, SQIVND (reference sequence). Losses at the gene ends were 6 bases for V and 5 bases for J; bases not matched to a gene: 9. This CDR3 is built from 15 residues. Written as DNA, the CDR3 is TGTGCCAGTAGCTGGAGCGGGGGTCTCAACAATGAGCAGTTCTTC. Protein product: CASSWSGGLNNEQFF.

The chain carries TRBV5-4 and TRBJ2-1, with TRBD1 as a possible D gene (6 bases). The CDR3 is made up of 17 amino acids. V gave up 5 bases and J gave up 0 bases, with 18 bases separating them. CDR1 and CDR2 from the germline V gene are SGHNT and YYREEE (reference sequence). This CDR3 reads CASSPRGWMSSYNEQFF. The DNA of the CDR3 is TGTGCCAGCAGTCCCAGGGGATGGATGAGCTCCTACAATGAGCAGTTCTTC.

This chain links TRBV15 with TRBJ2-7; D is perhaps TRBD1 (5 bases). The V and J ends lost 3 bases and 3 bases respectively, with 6 bases between them. Germline V gene lookup returns CDR1 LNHNV and CDR2 YYDKDF (reference sequence). The CDR3 totals 12 residues. Here the CDR3 DNA reads TGTGCCACCAGCAGGGGGCTCTACGAGCAGTACTTC. Translated: CATSRGLYEQYF. Based on the CDR3 plus reference TRBV15 and TRBJ2-7, the full variable domain is DAMVIQNPRYQVTQFGKPVTLSCSQTLNHNVMYWYQQKSSQAPKLLFHYYDKDFNNEADTPDNFQSRRPNTSFCFLDIRSPGLGDTAMYLCATSRGLYEQYFGPGTRLTVT.

This rearrangement joins TRBV5-8 to TRBJ1-3; D call uncertain. The CDR3 consists of 12 residues. Trimming stripped 3 bases from V and 4 bases from J, with 5 bases between. CDR1 is SGHTS and CDR2 is YDEGEE in the germline V gene. The CDR3 loop is CASSSQGNTIYF. The CDR3 DNA follows: TGTGCCAGCAGCTCGCAGGGAAACACCATATATTTT.

The chain recombines TRBV10-3 with TRBJ2-7, with 11 bases identical to TRBD1. The germline CDR1 and CDR2 sequences are ENHRY and SYGVKD. This CDR3 is 13 amino acids long. The trim removed 6 bases at V and 4 bases at J, leaving 2 bases unmatched. Here the CDR3 reads CAISRDRGYEQYF. CDR3 coding DNA: TGTGCCATCAGCCGGGACAGGGGGTACGAGCAGTACTTC.

This clone was detected once. The J gene is TRBJ2-5, the V gene TRBV7-9, with D hard to call. CDR1 is SEHNR and CDR2 is FQNEAQ in the germline V gene (reference sequence). The CDR3 runs to 14 residues. V shed 2 bases and J shed 1 base, with 8 bases lying between them. The DNA of the CDR3 is TGTGCCAGCAGCTTAATGGGGATCCAAGAGACCCAGTACTTC. Amino acids: CASSLMGIQETQYF.

V usage is TRBV9 and J usage is TRBJ1-2; D ambiguous. Trimming removed 0 bases from V and 5 bases from J, with 5 bases in between. Germline V gene data show CDR1 as SGDLS and CDR2 as YYNGEE. The length of the CDR3 is 12 residues. The CDR3 loop is CASSVAEYGYTF. The CDR3 DNA reads TGTGCCAGCAGCGTAGCTGAGTATGGCTACACCTTC.

The rearrangement uses TRBV9 and TRBJ2-7, with D hard to call. Deletions cut 0 bases from V and 3 bases from J, with 13 bases between. Germline V gene lookup returns CDR1 SGDLS and CDR2 YYNGEE. The CDR3 is 15 amino acids. CDR3 protein: CASSVAGFLGYEQYF. As DNA, the CDR3 is TGTGCCAGCAGCGTAGCCGGGTTTTTGGGCTACGAGCAGTACTTC.

The CDR3 nucleotides read TGTGCCAGCAGCTTGGGGCCCGGACAGGGGACAGATACGCAGTATTTT. It encodes CASSLGPGQGTDTQYF. The gene calls are TRBV7-2 and TRBJ2-3; TRBD1 matches at 9 bases. Germline V gene data show CDR1 as SGHTA and CDR2 as FQGNSA. This CDR3 comprises 16 residues. With V trimmed by 3 bases and J by 3 bases, 7 bases remained unmatched.

The CDR3 DNA sequence: TGTGCCAGCAGTCCCTACAGGGATGTTGGCACTGAAGCTTTCTTT. This codes for CASSPYRDVGTEAFF. The rearrangement uses TRBV7-9 and TRBJ1-1; TRBD1 is a possible D gene (6 bases). Trimming removed 6 bases at V and 4 bases at J, with 18 bases between. Per germline, CDR1 SEHNR and CDR2 FQNEAQ (reference sequence). The CDR3 runs to 15 residues. The variable domain in full, with the rest retrieved from reference TRBV7-9 and TRBJ1-1, is DTGVSQNPRHKITKRGQNVTFRCDPISEHNRLYWYRQTLGQGPEFLTYFQNEAQLEKSRLLSDRFSAERPKGSFSTLEIQRTEQGDSAMYLCASSPYRDVGTEAFFGQGTRLTVV.

This chain uses TRBV5-1 with TRBJ1-2, with D perhaps TRBD1 (6 bases). The V end lost 4 bases, the J end lost 5 bases, and 15 bases lay between the germline ends. This CDR3 is built from 14 residues. Germline CDR1 is SGHRS and CDR2 is YFSETQ. The chain's CDR3 is CASSPLGGGYGYTF. The CDR3 coding sequence is TGCGCCAGCAGCCCCCTTGGAGGGGGGTATGGCTACACCTTC.

The chain is built from TRBV18 and TRBJ1-2; TRBD1 matches 9 bases. Trimming removed 3 bases from V and 2 bases from J; junction bases left unmatched: 7. Germline V gene sequence: CDR1 KGHSH, CDR2 LQKENI. The CDR3 sequence is 16 residues long. As DNA, the CDR3 is TGTGCCAGCTCACCTTGGGACAGGGCGCCGAACTATGGCTACACCTTC. Its protein product is CASSPWDRAPNYGYTF.

The V gene is TRBV19, the J gene TRBJ1-2; 7 nucleotides agree with TRBD1. The germline V gene encodes CDR1 LNHDA and CDR2 SQIVND (reference sequence). The CDR3 covers 13 residues. V lost 5 bases, J lost 6 bases, and 6 bases stayed unmatched. The CDR3 protein is CASSRGTVDGYTF. The CDR3 DNA is TGTGCCAGTAGTCGAGGGACAGTAGATGGCTACACCTTC. Based on the CDR3 plus reference TRBV19 and TRBJ1-2, the full variable domain is DGGITQSPKYLFRKEGQNVTLSCEQNLNHDAMYWYRQDPGQGLRLIYYSQIVNDFQKGDIAEGYSVSREKKESFPLTVTSAQKNPTAFYLCASSRGTVDGYTFGSGTRLTVV.

The rearrangement links TRBV27 to TRBJ2-7; D gene uncertain. The V gene's germline CDR1 is MNHEY and CDR2 SMNVEV (reference sequence). The length of the CDR3 is 11 residues. Deletions cut 4 bases from V and 2 bases from J, with 3 bases between. Here the CDR3 reads CASSSTYEQYF. The CDR3 DNA follows: TGTGCCAGCAGTTCCACCTACGAGCAGTACTTC.

The chain has TRBV2 and TRBJ1-1, with D possibly TRBD1 on 5 matching bases. The V gene lost 6 bases and the J gene lost 3 bases, with 11 bases spanning the gap. This CDR3 has 13 amino acids. Germline V gene data show CDR1 as SNHLY and CDR2 as FYNNEI. Here the CDR3 reads CASRRAGHTEAFF. CDR3 nucleotide sequence: TGTGCCAGCAGGAGAGCAGGGCACACTGAAGCTTTCTTT.

This clone was counted once. This chain joins TRBV9 and TRBJ2-2; the D is unclear. V lost 4 bases to trimming and J lost 0 bases, with 13 bases between them. CDR1 is SGDLS, CDR2 YYNGEE, per germline. CDR3 length equals 16 residues. CDR3 DNA sequence: TGTGCCAGCAGCCCCCGAGCTGCCTCGAACACCGGGGAGCTGTTTTTT. It is translated as CASSPRAASNTGELFF.

The chain recombines TRBV3-1 (or the pseudogene TRBV3-2) with TRBJ2-3; a weak D match, TRBD2 (6 bases). Trimming took 7 bases from V and 1 from J, leaving 9 bases between them. CDR3 length: 13 amino acids. Germline V gives CDR1 LGHDT, CDR2 YNNKEL (reference sequence). The CDR3 coding sequence is TGTGCCAGCACCGAGCGGGGCACAGATACGCAGTATTTT. Translation: CASTERGTDTQYF.

The chain links TRBV9 to TRBJ1-3, with D unresolved. V shed 3 bases and J shed 1 base, with 11 bases lying between them. CDR1 is SGDLS, CDR2 YYNGEE, per germline. CDR3 length: 15 amino acids. CDR3 protein: CASSALGGSGNTIYF. The DNA for the CDR3 is TGTGCCAGCAGCGCTTTGGGCGGGTCTGGAAACACCATATATTTT.